This passage covers 14 T cell receptor beta chains from one sample sequenced in a study of CD8 T cells in ankylosing spondylitis. General observations from the study: A motif in TCR beta, a set of about 8 highly homologous variants, appeared characteristic of ankylosing spondylitis blood.

TCRdb re-derived calls from the 5' RACE reads in MiXCR, one entry per CDR3 protein. This table holds under 950,000 distinct CDR3 sequences, around 19% found once. The antigens for these receptors are not known. Material for sequencing was blood, either unsorted or a sorted T cell fraction (not recorded which). Source of these receptors: a male donor with ankylosing spondylitis.

V gene TRBV27 combines with J gene TRBJ2-7; 10 nucleotides agree with TRBD1. The germline V gene encodes CDR1 MNHEY and CDR2 SMNVEV (reference sequence). The CDR3 loop spans 15 amino acids. The V segment lost 2 bases and the J segment 3 bases; nucleotides outside the gene matches: 4. The CDR3: CASSLVGQGLYEQYF. The CDR3 bases are TGTGCCAGCAGTTTAGTGGGACAGGGGCTCTACGAGCAGTACTTC.

The chain recombines TRBV12-3 or TRBV12-4 with TRBJ2-7; 7 bases map to TRBD1. This CDR3 region has 13 residues. The V gene end was trimmed by 6 bases and the J gene end by 5 bases; junction bases not matched to a gene: 7. The CDR3 DNA is TGTGCCAGCAGCGACCCACAGGGGCACGAGCAGTACTTC. It encodes CASSDPQGHEQYF.

The chain joins TRBV5-8 to TRBJ2-3; no clear D. V was cut by 5 bases and J by 3 bases, with 13 bases left in between. Looked up from germline, CDR1 is SGHTS and CDR2 is YDEGEE. CDR3 length: 14 amino acids. CDR3 coding DNA: TGTGCCAGCAGGGAACGACAAGGGACAGATACGCAGTATTTT. Amino acids: CASRERQGTDTQYF.

This chain links TRBV5-6 with TRBJ2-2, with TRBD2 identical over 12 bases. The CDR3 is 17 residues long. Germline loops: CDR1 SGHDT, CDR2 YYEEEE. The trim removed 0 bases at V and 9 bases at J, leaving 9 bases unmatched. DNA of the CDR3: TGTGCCAGCAGCTTGGAGGCTAGCGGGAGGGTTTCGCGGGAGCTGTTTTTT. Its translation is CASSLEASGRVSRELFF.

This clonotype was counted only a few times. The J gene is TRBJ2-2, the V gene TRBV9; 9 bases fit TRBD1. Germline CDR1 reads SGDLS; CDR2 reads YYNGEE. The CDR3 is 14 residues long. V shed 3 bases, J shed 4 bases, and the junction held 1 base outside the gene matches. CDR3 region: CASSGGQGTGELFF. CDR3 DNA: TGTGCCAGCAGCGGGGGACAGGGCACCGGGGAGCTGTTTTTT.

J is TRBJ2-1 and V is TRBV7-9, with D perhaps being TRBD1 or TRBD2 (6 bases each). Trimming took 2 bases from V and 10 from J, leaving 15 bases between them. Germline V gene lookup returns CDR1 SEHNR and CDR2 FQNEAQ (reference sequence). The CDR3 contains 14 residues. The CDR3 DNA sequence: TGTGCCAGCAGCTTAATAGGGGGGCAGGCGGAGCAGTTCTTC. Its protein product is CASSLIGGQAEQFF.

The V call is TRBV15, the J call TRBJ2-3; either TRBD1 or TRBD2 may fit D (5 bases each). The germline V and J ends were trimmed by 3 bases and 0 bases, with 7 bases remaining between them. This CDR3 has 14 residues. CDR1 LNHNV and CDR2 YYDKDF come from the germline V gene (reference sequence). CDR3 coding DNA: TGTGCCACCAGCAGGGGGGAGAGCACAGATACGCAGTATTTT. Protein sequence: CATSRGESTDTQYF.

The chain joins TRBV11-2 to TRBJ2-2, with 7 positions matching TRBD1. With V trimmed by 8 bases and J by 4 bases, 16 bases remained unmatched. CDR1 is SGHAT, CDR2 FQNNGV, per germline. The CDR3 consists of 17 residues. In DNA form, the CDR3 reads TGTGCCAGCGTCGAGCGGAAATGGACAGGCAGCACCGGGGAGCTGTTTTTT. It yields the protein CASVERKWTGSTGELFF.

This clonotype was observed a handful of times. The chain uses TRBV4-1 and TRBJ2-7; D remains ambiguous. Germline loops: CDR1 MGHRA, CDR2 YSYEKL. The CDR3 sequence is 14 residues long. V lost 4 bases and J lost 1, with 11 bases in between. The CDR3 reads CASSLVVESYEQYF. The CDR3 nucleotides are TGCGCCAGCAGCCTAGTAGTTGAGTCCTACGAGCAGTACTTC.

This chain uses TRBV5-1 with TRBJ2-2, with 9 bases identical to TRBD2. CDR1 and CDR2 from the germline V gene are SGHRS and YFSETQ. Trimming took 3 bases from V and 7 from J; bases not matched to a gene: 16. The CDR3 has 18 amino acids. DNA of the CDR3: TGCGCCAGCAGCTCTCCGCCGGTAGCGGGAGCGGCTGGCGGGGAGCTGTTTTTT. Translation: CASSSPPVAGAAGGELFF.

The J gene is TRBJ1-3, the V gene TRBV3-1; D is unresolved. Trimming left V 10 bases short and J 2 bases short, with 15 bases between. CDR1 LGHDT and CDR2 YNNKEL come from the germline V gene (reference sequence). The CDR3 consists of 14 residues. CDR3: CATVGQYPGNTIYF. The CDR3 bases are TGTGCCACCGTGGGTCAATATCCTGGAAACACCATATATTTT. Filled out from reference TRBV3-1 and TRBJ1-3, the complete variable domain reads DTAVSQTPKYLVTQMGNDKSIKCEQNLGHDTMYWYKQDSKKFLKIMFSYNNKELIINETVPNRFSPKSPDKAHLNLHINSLELGDSAVYFCATVGQYPGNTIYFGEGSWLTVV.

This clonotype was seen at least ten times. The chain links TRBV7-8 to TRBJ1-5; D is perhaps TRBD1 (5 bases). The germline CDR1 and CDR2 sequences are SGHVS and FQNEAQ. The ends were cut back, 3 bases at V and 2 bases at J, with 11 bases in the middle. The CDR3 extends over 15 amino acids. The CDR3 region is CASSFGGSGNQPQHF. CDR3 DNA sequence: TGTGCCAGCAGCTTTGGGGGATCGGGCAATCAGCCCCAGCATTTT.

The CDR3, as DNA: TGCAGCGTTGAGATGCCAGCCGCGGGGGGGACCCAGTACTTC. As protein: CSVEMPAAGGTQYF. V gene TRBV29-1 combines with J gene TRBJ2-5, with TRBD2 matching over 8 bases. J gave up 7 bases and V 3 bases, and 10 bases lay outside the gene matches. The CDR3 sequence is 14 residues long. Germline CDR1 and CDR2: SQVTM and ANQGSEA.

The chain combines TRBV24-1 with TRBJ1-1; D is perhaps TRBD1 (6 bases). The CDR3 runs to 12 residues. CDR1 is KGHDR, CDR2 SFDVKD, per germline. The V end was cut by 3 bases, the J end by 8 bases, with 9 bases between. CDR3 loop: CATSDPRGEAFF. As DNA, the CDR3 is TGTGCCACCAGTGATCCGAGGGGGGAAGCTTTCTTT.